Following are 20 T cell receptor beta chains from one sample sequenced in a study of cytomegalovirus exposure and HLA in healthy donors. The PCR used 60 Vbeta and 13 Jbeta primers. Assay: immunoSEQ multiplex PCR; the TCRdb copy retains only in-frame clones and omits some. The sample contains 150,000 to 250,000 clones, 75% to 85% of which appear only once. Sequences were obtained from PBMCs. These receptors were obtained from a girl aged 5 to 17 in good health and CMV-seropositive.

The chain combines TRBV4-2 with TRBJ2-3; a possible D gene is TRBD2 (5 bases). The germline V gene encodes CDR1 LGHNA and CDR2 YNFKEQ. The germline V and J ends were trimmed by 4 bases and 5 bases, with 16 bases remaining between them. The CDR3 sequence is 15 residues long. Here the CDR3 reads CASSPSGLAGDTQYF. The CDR3, as DNA: TGTGCCAGCAGCCCCTCCGGGCTAGCAGGAGATACGCAGTATTTT.

This clone appeared a few times. The chain employs TRBV11-2 and TRBJ2-1; D perhaps matches TRBD2 (5 bases). The germline V gene has CDR1 SGHAT and CDR2 FQNNGV. This CDR3 is 10 amino acids long. The V and J ends lost 9 bases and 8 bases respectively, with 8 bases between them. The CDR3 is CASSEYEQFF. The CDR3 DNA is TGTGCCAGTAGCGAGTATGAGCAGTTCTTC.

The chain carries TRBV4-1 and TRBJ2-5; no clear D gene. The CDR3 sequence is 14 residues long. V was pared by 0 bases and J by 7 bases, with 12 bases between. Looked up from germline, CDR1 is MGHRA and CDR2 is YSYEKL. CDR3 protein: CASSQEVAAPTQYF. DNA for the CDR3: TGCGCCAGCAGCCAAGAGGTGGCGGCCCCGACCCAGTACTTC.

The chain carries TRBV5-4 and TRBJ1-1, with D unresolved. Per germline, CDR1 SGHNT and CDR2 YYREEE (reference sequence). The CDR3 loop spans 15 amino acids. Trimming shortened V by 4 bases and J by 2 bases, and 15 bases separated the two germline ends. This chain's CDR3 is CASSDDSGFNTEAFF. CDR3 bases: TGTGCCAGCAGCGATGACTCCGGGTTCAACACTGAAGCTTTCTTT.

The genes are TRBV7-2 and TRBJ1-2; no reliable D call. The V gene lost 0 bases and the J gene lost 0 bases, with 8 bases spanning the gap. The CDR3 runs to 15 residues. Germline V gene data show CDR1 as SGHTA and CDR2 as FQGNSA. CDR3 sequence: CASSLATGANYGYTF. The CDR3 DNA reads TGTGCCAGCAGCTTAGCGACGGGAGCTAACTATGGCTACACCTTC.

The gene calls are TRBV6-1 and TRBJ1-5; TRBD1 is a possible D gene (5 bases). V lost 8 bases and J lost 0, with 14 bases in between. The CDR3 length is 15 residues. Germline loops: CDR1 MNHNS, CDR2 SASEGT. The CDR3 protein is CASVGQSYSNQPQHF. In nucleotides, the CDR3 is TGTGCCAGCGTGGGGCAATCTTATAGCAATCAGCCCCAGCATTTT.

The CDR3 DNA follows: TGCGCCAGCAGCCAACAGGGGGCGGGCACTGAAGCTTTCTTT. This gives the protein CASSQQGAGTEAFF. The chain is built from TRBV4-1 and TRBJ1-1; 8 bases line up with TRBD1. The length of the CDR3 is 14 residues. V lost 2 bases to trimming and J lost 4 bases; unmatched junction nucleotides: 3. Germline assignment: CDR1 MGHRA and CDR2 YSYEKL.

This chain joins TRBV27 and TRBJ1-1; 7 nucleotides match TRBD1. The ends lost 3 bases at V and 5 bases at J; junction bases unmatched: 6. The CDR3 covers 14 residues. Germline V gives CDR1 MNHEY, CDR2 SMNVEV (reference sequence). Here the CDR3 DNA reads TGTGCCAGCAGTTTGCGACAGGGAGGAACTGAAGCTTTCTTT. Protein product: CASSLRQGGTEAFF.

The chain uses TRBV7-9 and TRBJ2-5; TRBD1 matches at 8 bases. Unmatched junction bases numbered 10, after V lost 5 bases and J lost 5 bases. Germline assignment: CDR1 SEHNR and CDR2 FQNEAQ (reference sequence). This CDR3 region has 15 residues. CDR3 coding DNA: TGTGCCAGCAGCGCTAGACAGGGGCGTACGGAGACCCAGTACTTC. Protein: CASSARQGRTETQYF. Full variable domain (missing parts from reference TRBV7-9 and TRBJ2-5): DTGVSQNPRHKITKRGQNVTFRCDPISEHNRLYWYRQTLGQGPEFLTYFQNEAQLEKSRLLSDRFSAERPKGSFSTLEIQRTEQGDSAMYLCASSARQGRTETQYFGPGTRLLVL.

The chain has TRBV6-5 and TRBJ2-7, with D possibly TRBD1 on 7 matching bases. With 7 bases removed from V and 6 bases from J, the gap between germline ends came to 10 bases. CDR3 size: 11 residues. The germline V gene encodes CDR1 MNHEY and CDR2 SVGAGI. CDR3 nucleotide sequence: TGTGCCAGCAACCAGGGGGGCGAGCAGTACTTC. Translated: CASNQGGEQYF.

The CDR3 is CASSVGLMAYQETQYF. In DNA, the CDR3 is TGTGCCAGCAGCGTAGGTCTCATGGCCTACCAAGAGACCCAGTACTTC. The chain is built from TRBV9 and TRBJ2-5; no clear D gene. The V and J ends lost 0 bases and 0 bases respectively, with 12 bases between them. Germline CDR1 reads SGDLS; CDR2 reads YYNGEE. The CDR3 is 16 residues long.

The chain recombines TRBV6-1 with TRBJ1-2; 8 positions agree with TRBD1. CDR1 is MNHNS and CDR2 is SASEGT in the germline V gene. CDR3 length: 15 residues. J was trimmed by 4 bases and V by 0 bases; bases with no gene match: 4. The CDR3 loop is CASSEAQGVFYGYTF. For the CDR3, the DNA is TGTGCCAGCAGTGAAGCACAGGGGGTGTTCTATGGCTACACCTTC.

The V and J genes are TRBV9 and TRBJ2-3; weak D call: TRBD2 (7 bases). Germline CDR1 and CDR2: SGDLS and YYNGEE. V lost 0 bases, J lost 2 bases, and 10 bases lay in between. CDR3 length: 15 amino acids. CDR3 sequence: CASSVAGGHTDTQYF. Here the CDR3 DNA reads TGTGCCAGCAGCGTAGCGGGGGGACACACAGATACGCAGTATTTT.

This clone was observed once. This rearrangement joins TRBV10-1 to TRBJ1-1, with TRBD1 matching 9 bases. Germline CDR1 reads WNHNN; CDR2 reads SYGVQD (reference sequence). CDR3 size: 12 residues. The J segment lost 8 bases and the V segment lost 6 bases, leaving 4 bases of the junction unmatched. CDR3 in DNA: TGCGCCAGCAGCGAAGGGACAGGGGAAGCTTTCTTT. Amino acid sequence: CASSEGTGEAFF.

V usage is TRBV5-1 and J usage is TRBJ1-1; no definite D call. The CDR3 loop spans 15 amino acids. The V and J ends lost 4 bases and 6 bases respectively, with 19 bases between them. Per germline, CDR1 SGHRS and CDR2 YFSETQ. Written as DNA, the CDR3 is TGCGCCAGCAGCGCCTATTCGGGCGGCGGGTCTGAAGCTTTCTTT. It is translated as CASSAYSGGGSEAFF.

The gene calls are TRBV7-9 and TRBJ2-3; possible D gene TRBD1, 5 bases. The germline V and J ends were trimmed by 5 bases and 2 bases, with 14 bases remaining between them. There are 15 residues in the CDR3. Germline V gene data show CDR1 as SEHNR and CDR2 as FQNEAQ (reference sequence). CDR3 sequence reads: CASSAKRGHTDTQYF. The CDR3 DNA reads TGTGCCAGCAGCGCTAAACGAGGACACACAGATACGCAGTATTTT.

The V gene is TRBV30, the J gene TRBJ2-1; 10 nucleotides align to TRBD2. The germline gives CDR1 GTSNPN, CDR2 SVGIG (reference sequence). V trimming: 0 bases; J trimming: 9 bases; junction bases outside the gene matches: 8. The CDR3 extends over 15 amino acids. CDR3 in DNA: TGTGCCTGGAGTGTACGTAGCGGGGGGCGTTCTGAGCAGTTCTTC. Protein product: CAWSVRSGGRSEQFF.

The chain combines TRBV5-1 with TRBJ2-7; 7 bases fit TRBD1. The CDR3 is made up of 14 amino acids. Germline assignment: CDR1 SGHRS and CDR2 YFSETQ. V lost 0 bases to trimming and J lost 3 bases; unmatched junction nucleotides: 3. The DNA of the CDR3 is TGCGCCAGCAGCTTGGGGACAGGTAACTACGAGCAGTACTTC. This sequence encodes CASSLGTGNYEQYF.

The chain combines TRBV11-2 with TRBJ1-1, with 8 bases matching TRBD1. Germline lookup yields CDR1 SGHAT and CDR2 FQNNGV. The junction had 9 bases not matched to a gene; V was cut back by 4 bases and J by 11 bases. The CDR3 runs 13 residues. Written as DNA, the CDR3 is TGTGCCAGCAGCTACCGGACAGGGATCGGTGCTTTCTTT. This gives the protein CASSYRTGIGAFF.

This clone came up once. The rearrangement joins TRBV6-6 to TRBJ1-6; 10 bases fit TRBD1. The CDR3 is 14 amino acids. Losses at the gene ends were 8 bases for V and 9 bases for J; bases not matched to a gene: 7. The V gene's germline CDR1 is MNHNY and CDR2 SVGAGI (reference sequence). The CDR3 DNA sequence: TGTGCCAGCGTTCCCGGGACAGGGGCTTCACCCCTCCACTTT. It yields the protein CASVPGTGASPLHF.